This T cell receptor (beta chain) was sequenced during a study of regulatory T cells in long-lasting Graves disease. iRepertoire HTBI primers and Arm-PCR of CDR3 regions built TCR beta libraries. TCRdb recomputed calls from the multiplex PCR reads with MiXCR, one row per CDR3 protein. The top ten hold about 23% of the sample, which has about 420,000 distinct CDR3 sequences, 15% to 20% seen once. The ends were cut back, 1 base at V and 4 bases at J, with 13 bases in the middle. The CDR3 has 14 amino acids. Germline V gives CDR1 DFQATT, CDR2 SNEGSKA (reference sequence). Time point reported: newly diagnosed GD, antithyroid drugs for less than 3 months. From PBMCs, RNA was extracted and then used to make the TCR library. There are many counts of this clonotype. These data were also filed under a second study, of T cells in Graves' hyperthyroidism and ophthalmopathy. That paper notes: RT-PCR in the first round (using the HTBI primer set) targeted the TCR CDR3.

The sample consisted of peripheral blood mononuclear cells (PBMCs), taken at new diagnosis, from a patient treated with antithyroid drugs. The sequence derives from a woman aged 18 to 35 with Graves disease. The chain combines TRBV20-1 with TRBJ1-2, with a weak D call TRBD1 (5 bases). The CDR3 region is CSARAGHTGYGYTF. CDR3 bases: TGCAGTGCTAGAGCAGGTCATACAGGCTATGGCTACACCTTC.